A single sample gave rise to the 26 T cell receptor beta chains below, sequenced in a study of cytomegalovirus exposure and HLA in healthy donors (dated by TCRdb to the late 2010s). The library was generated by the immunoSEQ multiplex PCR assay. A mixture of 60 forward primers for TCR Vbeta segments and 13 reverse primers for TCR Jbeta segments was used in the multiplex PCR. Imported from immuneACCESS, the table was reduced by TCRdb to in-frame sequences with V and J called. These copies leave out some clones; in studies compared against another copy, an unresolved V gene accounts for under half, and the cause of the remainder is not known. This sample is represented by tens of thousands of clones; about 70% of them were singletons. The ten largest clones add up to more than 2.5% of the sample. What was sequenced was PBMCs. The source is a man between 18 and 29 years old in good health and CMV-seronegative.

The count of this clone is one. This chain links TRBV9 with TRBJ1-2; no firm D call. Germline CDR1 and CDR2: SGDLS and YYNGEE. V shed 3 bases and J shed 8 bases, with 11 bases lying between them. The CDR3 is 12 amino acids. CDR3 nucleotide sequence: TGTGCCAGCAGCGCACTCTTCGGGGGCTACACCTTC. Amino acid sequence: CASSALFGGYTF.

The chain carries TRBV11-3 and TRBJ2-7; 9 bases align to TRBD1. This CDR3 is 13 amino acids long. Germline V gene lookup returns CDR1 SGHNT and CDR2 YENEEA. V dropped 5 bases and J dropped 6; count of bases not matched to a gene: 5. This CDR3 is CASSKGQGGEQYF. The CDR3 DNA reads TGTGCCAGCAGCAAGGGACAGGGCGGCGAGCAGTACTTC.

The chain is built from TRBV27 and TRBJ2-7; TRBD1 is a possible D gene (6 bases). Trimming took off 5 bases at V and 7 bases at J, with 12 bases between the two ends. This CDR3 is built from 12 residues. Germline CDR1 and CDR2: MNHEY and SMNVEV (reference sequence). The CDR3 spells CASSETGYEQYF. CDR3 nucleotide sequence: TGTGCCAGCAGTGAAACAGGGTATGAGCAGTACTTC.

The V call is TRBV5-6, the J call TRBJ1-4; TRBD1 might be the D (5 bases). Deletions cut 0 bases from V and 10 bases from J, with 10 bases between. Germline CDR1 SGHDT, CDR2 YYEEEE. This CDR3 is built from 13 residues. DNA for the CDR3: TGTGCCAGCAGCTTGGGGCAGGGAGGAAAACTGTTTTTT. Translated, it gives CASSLGQGGKLFF.

This clone was recorded once. The V call is TRBV5-1, the J call TRBJ1-1; 7 nucleotides align to TRBD1. CDR3 size: 15 residues. Unmatched junction bases numbered 10, after V lost 4 bases and J lost 4 bases. Germline CDR1 and CDR2: SGHRS and YFSETQ. The DNA for the CDR3 is TGCGCCAGCAGCGCACAACAGGGGTGGAGCACTGAAGCTTTCTTT. Protein product: CASSAQQGWSTEAFF.

The chain links TRBV18 to TRBJ1-1; tentative D call: TRBD1 (6 bases). The CDR3 consists of 14 residues. V dropped 4 bases and J dropped 3 bases, with 12 bases sitting between them. Per the germline V gene, CDR1 is KGHSH and CDR2 is LQKENI. CDR3 sequence (DNA): TGTGCCAGCTCACGCAACGCAGGGGACACTGAAGCTTTCTTT. Translation: CASSRNAGDTEAFF.

The rearrangement joins TRBV6-5 to TRBJ1-2; a weak D match, TRBD1 (6 bases). Trimming shortened V by 6 bases and J by 4 bases, and 15 bases separated the two germline ends. Germline V lookup: CDR1 MNHEY, CDR2 SVGAGI. The CDR3 has 14 residues. CDR3 bases: TGTGCCAGCAGCAAACAGGGTCCCTTCTATGGCTACACCTTC. It encodes CASSKQGPFYGYTF.

Of note for this clone: This specimen includes other DNA sequences encoding the same CDR3. This chain connects TRBV7-9 to TRBJ2-5; D not certain. The CDR3 runs 11 residues. Germline V gives CDR1 SEHNR, CDR2 FQNEAQ (reference sequence). Trimming removed 4 bases at V and 2 bases at J, with 2 bases between. CDR3 DNA: TGTGCCAGCAGCTCTCAAGAGACCCAGTACTTC. Protein: CASSSQETQYF. Based on the CDR3 plus reference TRBV7-9 and TRBJ2-5, the full variable domain is DTGVSQNPRHKITKRGQNVTFRCDPISEHNRLYWYRQTLGQGPEFLTYFQNEAQLEKSRLLSDRFSAERPKGSFSTLEIQRTEQGDSAMYLCASSSQETQYFGPGTRLLVL.

The V and J genes are TRBV23-1 and TRBJ2-1, with TRBD1 matching over 7 bases. TRBV23-1 is reported as an ORF; its role is uncertain. V lost 2 bases, J lost 5 bases, and 12 bases stayed unmatched. This CDR3 contains 17 residues. Here the CDR3 reads CASSQVGEQGRHNEQFF. As DNA, the CDR3 is TGCGCCAGCAGTCAAGTGGGGGAACAGGGGCGACACAATGAGCAGTTCTTC.

The chain combines TRBV13 with TRBJ2-3, with D possibly matching TRBD1 (6 bases). Trimming stripped 5 bases from V and 7 bases from J, with 19 bases between. Germline CDR1 PRHDT, CDR2 FYEKMQ (reference sequence). CDR3 size: 15 residues. CDR3 loop: CASSPGQGLPNTQYF. As DNA, the CDR3 is TGTGCCAGCAGCCCTGGGCAGGGGCTTCCGAATACGCAGTATTTT.

The chain uses TRBV9 and TRBJ2-3, with D tentatively TRBD2 (6 bases). This CDR3 is built from 14 residues. The germline CDR1 and CDR2 sequences are SGDLS and YYNGEE. V lost 6 bases, J lost 3 bases, and 14 bases lay in between. CDR3 amino acids: CASTRLGGTDTQYF. The CDR3 DNA reads as TGTGCCAGCACTCGTCTGGGGGGTACAGATACGCAGTATTTT.

The chain recombines TRBV11-2 with TRBJ2-7; 9 bases are shared with TRBD1. Germline CDR1 is SGHAT and CDR2 is FQNNGV. The CDR3 is 16 residues long. V shed 1 base, J shed 1 base, and the junction held 5 bases outside the gene matches. The CDR3 loop is CASSLGTGASSYEQYF. As DNA, the CDR3 is TGTGCCAGCAGCTTAGGGACAGGGGCTAGTTCCTACGAGCAGTACTTC.

The CDR3 coding sequence is TGTGCCAGCAGCTTAGCCTCGCCGGGACAGGGATATTCACCCCTCCACTTT. This encodes CASSLASPGQGYSPLHF. The chain combines TRBV11-2 with TRBJ1-6; 9 bases are shared with TRBD1. The germline gives CDR1 SGHAT, CDR2 FQNNGV. The V gene end was trimmed by 1 base and the J gene end by 8 bases; junction bases not matched to a gene: 9. This CDR3 spans 17 amino acids.

This chain connects TRBV2 to TRBJ1-1, with D possibly matching TRBD1 (5 bases). The CDR3 runs to 16 residues. Between the trimmed V and J ends, which lost 9 bases and 1 base, there was a span of 21 bases. Germline CDR1 SNHLY, CDR2 FYNNEI. The CDR3: CASILMGGVGNTEAFF. CDR3 nucleotides: TGTGCCAGTATCCTAATGGGGGGAGTGGGGAACACTGAAGCTTTCTTT.

This clone occurred a few times. The J gene is TRBJ2-4, the V gene TRBV7-2, with a tentative D call TRBD2 (6 bases). Germline lookup yields CDR1 SGHTA and CDR2 FQGNSA. The CDR3 sequence is 16 residues long. Trimming took off 3 bases at V and 9 bases at J, with 21 bases between the two ends. CDR3 bases: TGTGCCAGCAGCTTCCATTCCGGCCTCTTCGGGGGCATTCAGTACTTC. Translation: CASSFHSGLFGGIQYF.

The CDR3 sequence: CASSSWTGGRTGEKLFF. CDR3 nucleotides: TGTGCCAGCAGCTCTTGGACAGGGGGGCGTACGGGGGAAAAACTGTTTTTT. The genes are TRBV7-9 and TRBJ1-4; 10 positions agree with TRBD1. V dropped 4 bases and J dropped 8; count of bases not matched to a gene: 13. The CDR3 covers 17 residues. Germline values: CDR1 SEHNR, CDR2 FQNEAQ (reference sequence). The full variable domain, with the rest looked up from reference TRBV7-9 and TRBJ1-4, is DTGVSQNPRHKITKRGQNVTFRCDPISEHNRLYWYRQTLGQGPEFLTYFQNEAQLEKSRLLSDRFSAERPKGSFSTLEIQRTEQGDSAMYLCASSSWTGGRTGEKLFFGSGTQLSVL.

CDR3 nucleotide sequence: TGCAGCGTTGAGGCGGGTAATGATGGCTACACCTTC. Its protein product is CSVEAGNDGYTF. This rearrangement joins TRBV29-1 to TRBJ1-2; no reliable D call. CDR1 is SQVTM and CDR2 is ANQGSEA in the germline V gene. V lost 3 bases to trimming and J lost 6 bases, with 11 bases between them. The CDR3 length is 12 residues.

The J gene is TRBJ1-5, the V gene TRBV4-1, with 7 bases that match TRBD1. This CDR3 comprises 15 residues. After removal of 1 base from V and 5 bases from J, the junction contained 5 bases not matched to a gene. Germline values: CDR1 MGHRA, CDR2 YSYEKL. CDR3: CASSQGQGGDQPQHF. The CDR3, as DNA: TGCGCCAGCAGCCAAGGACAGGGTGGGGATCAGCCCCAGCATTTT.

The V and J genes are TRBV28 and TRBJ2-3, with 13 bases lining up with TRBD2. The CDR3 has 17 residues. CDR1 and CDR2 (germline): MDHEN, SYDVKM. The V gene end was trimmed by 5 bases and the J gene end by 6 bases; junction bases not matched to a gene: 11. CDR3 DNA: TGTGCCAGCAGTCGGATCGCCACTAGCGGGGGGGCTGATACGCAGTATTTT. Amino acid sequence: CASSRIATSGGADTQYF. Based on the CDR3 plus reference TRBV28 and TRBJ2-3, the full variable domain is DVKVTQSSRYLVKRTGEKVFLECVQDMDHENMFWYRQDPGLGLRLIYFSYDVKMKEKGDIPEGYSVSREKKERFSLILESASTNQTSMYLCASSRIATSGGADTQYFGPGTRLTVL.

J is TRBJ2-1 and V is TRBV6-5, with D possibly TRBD2 on 6 matching bases. Germline CDR1 reads MNHEY; CDR2 reads SVGAGI. CDR3 length: 12 residues. The V end was cut by 6 bases, the J end by 7 bases, with 10 bases between. This CDR3 reads CASREGSNEQFF. The CDR3 nucleotides are TGTGCCAGCAGGGAGGGGTCGAATGAGCAGTTCTTC.

V is TRBV9 and J is TRBJ2-2, with 7 bases aligning to TRBD2. The trim removed 0 bases at V and 5 bases at J, leaving 10 bases unmatched. The CDR3 is 17 residues long. Germline CDR1 reads SGDLS; CDR2 reads YYNGEE. The CDR3 coding sequence is TGTGCCAGCAGCGTAGGGGGGAGGGTAGGTGGAACCGGGGAGCTGTTTTTT. This translates into CASSVGGRVGGTGELFF.

The CDR3 loop is CASRASGSKNIQYF. The CDR3 DNA is TGTGCCAGCAGGGCGTCGGGATCCAAAAACATTCAGTACTTC. This chain uses TRBV28 with TRBJ2-4; maybe TRBD2 (5 bases). The CDR3 contains 14 residues. Germline-derived CDR1 and CDR2 are MDHEN and SYDVKM. The ends were cut back, 6 bases at V and 2 bases at J, with 11 bases in the middle.

The chain combines TRBV5-1 with TRBJ2-2; no definite D call. V dropped 5 bases and J dropped 0 bases, with 8 bases sitting between them. Per germline, CDR1 SGHRS and CDR2 YFSETQ. The CDR3 is 14 amino acids. The CDR3 DNA reads as TGCGCCAGCAGGGAGCCCGCGAACACCGGGGAGCTGTTTTTT. Translation gives CASREPANTGELFF.

This clone was counted only a few times. The V call is TRBV30, the J call TRBJ2-3; TRBD2 matches 8 bases. The ends lost 1 base at V and 2 bases at J; junction bases unmatched: 5. This CDR3 contains 15 residues. Germline lookup yields CDR1 GTSNPN and CDR2 SVGIG (reference sequence). In nucleotides, the CDR3 is TGTGCCTGGAGTGGCGGGGGGCGAATCACAGATACGCAGTATTTT. Protein product: CAWSGGGRITDTQYF.

This clone showed up just once. This chain connects TRBV6-5 to TRBJ1-5, with 7 bases lining up with TRBD1. V shed 6 bases, J shed 3 bases, and the junction held 2 bases outside the gene matches. CDR1 and CDR2 from the germline V gene are MNHEY and SVGAGI. The CDR3 spans 13 residues. In nucleotides, the CDR3 is TGTGCCAGCAGAGGACAGGTCAATCAGCCCCAGCATTTT. Protein sequence: CASRGQVNQPQHF.

This chain links TRBV5-1 with TRBJ2-5, with a possible D match to TRBD1 (5 bases). The germline V gene has CDR1 SGHRS and CDR2 YFSETQ. There are 12 residues in the CDR3. Trimming removed 4 bases from V and 6 bases from J, with 10 bases in between. CDR3 region: CASSQGPQTQYF. The CDR3 DNA sequence: TGCGCCAGCAGCCAGGGTCCACAGACCCAGTACTTC.